A selection of T cell receptor beta chains follows, all from one sample in a study of T cells in tuberculosis. Generated by immunoSEQ multiplex PCR, the TCRdb table keeps only in-frame clones and is missing some. This table holds 70,000 to 95,000 clones, more than 75% found once. The material sequenced was CD1b-GMM tetramer-negative cells sorted from PBMCs. The receptors come from an adult woman with latent tuberculosis. The CDR3 runs from the conserved cysteine through the conserved F or W. Fields, in order: D gene, V gene, J gene, clone size, CDR3 length, CDR3 protein, CDR3 DNA. The D gene is left open where the match is weak. A clone size is listed for some rows: how often the clone was seen (once, few, many), or a class if it is expanded.

TRBD1	TRBV2	TRBJ1-5	NA	14	CASSVDRAYQPQHF	TGTGCCAGCAGTGTAGACAGGGCCTATCAGCCCCAGCATTTT
TRBD2	TRBV7-6	TRBJ2-3	NA	17	CASSLGAGGRITDTQYF	TGTGCCAGCAGCTTGGGAGCGGGGGGGCGGATCACAGATACGCAGTATTTT
NA	TRBV4-2	TRBJ1-6	NA	14	CASSQGSVGSPLHF	TGTGCCAGCAGCCAGGGGAGCGTGGGATCACCCCTCCACTTT
TRBD1	TRBV11-3	TRBJ2-3	NA	13	CASSSRQGDTQYF	TGTGCCAGCAGCTCACGACAGGGGGATACGCAGTATTTT
NA	TRBV6-5	TRBJ1-3	NA	14	CASSRQWSGNTIYF	TGTGCCAGCAGCCGACAGTGGTCTGGAAACACCATATATTTT
NA	TRBV4-3	TRBJ1-2	few	12	CASSQQGYGYTF	TGCGCCAGCAGCCAGCAGGGGTATGGCTACACCTTC
NA	TRBV5-4	TRBJ1-5	NA	13	CASSLAGNQPQHF	TGTGCCAGCAGCTTGGCGGGGAATCAGCCCCAGCATTTT
TRBD1	TRBV6-5	TRBJ1-2	once	15	CASSGTGGARYGYTF	TGTGCCAGCAGCGGGACAGGGGGCGCCCGGTATGGCTACACCTTC
TRBD1	TRBV11-3	TRBJ2-3	NA	13	CASSPGGTDTQYF	TGTGCCAGCAGCCCAGGGGGAACAGATACGCAGTATTTT
NA	TRBV6-1	TRBJ2-4	NA	14	CASSPEVAKNIQYF	TGTGCCAGCAGCCCTGAGGTGGCCAAAAACATTCAGTACTTC
NA	TRBV27	TRBJ1-3	NA	15	CASSSKPGSGNTIYF	TGTGCCAGCAGTTCGAAACCAGGGTCTGGAAACACCATATATTTT
NA	TRBV21-1	TRBJ2-4	NA	14	CASLQGSAKNIQYF	TGTGCCAGCCTTCAGGGATCAGCCAAAAACATTCAGTACTTC
NA	TRBV18	TRBJ1-1	NA	13	CASSTQEGSRAFF	TGTGCCAGCTCCACCCAAGAGGGCTCCAGAGCTTTCTTT
NA	TRBV4-1	TRBJ1-6	NA	17	CASSQERGSSYNSPLHF	TGCGCCAGCAGCCAAGAAAGGGGGAGCTCCTATAATTCACCCCTCCACTTT
NA	TRBV6-5	TRBJ2-1	NA	15	CASRLEVGSYNEQFF	TGTGCCAGCCGCCTCGAGGTGGGCTCCTACAATGAGCAGTTCTTC
TRBD1	TRBV5-4	TRBJ1-2	NA	14	CASSFGQEVRGYTF	TGTGCCAGCAGCTTCGGACAGGAGGTTCGTGGCTACACCTTC
TRBD1	TRBV6-4	TRBJ1-1	NA	14	CAIGTAPMNTEAFF	TGTGCCATCGGGACAGCTCCTATGAACACTGAAGCTTTCTTT
NA	TRBV6-5	TRBJ1-1	NA	13	CASSYSLHREAFF	TGTGCCAGCAGTTACTCCCTACACCGGGAGGCTTTCTTT
TRBD2	TRBV6-6	TRBJ2-3	NA	15	CASSPQRGLTDTQYF	TGTGCCAGCAGTCCACAGCGGGGCCTCACAGATACGCAGTATTTT
NA	TRBV21-1	TRBJ1-4	NA	17	CASSKRGRESTNEKLFF	TGTGCCAGCAGCAAAAGGGGGAGGGAATCAACTAATGAAAAACTGTTTTTT
NA	TRBV7-2	TRBJ2-3	NA	13	CASSPPRGDTQYF	TGTGCCAGCAGCCCCCCCCGCGGAGATACGCAGTATTTT
TRBD2	TRBV7-8	TRBJ2-3	NA	16	CASSSITSGGYYTQYF	TGTGCCAGCAGCTCAATTACTAGCGGGGGATACTATACGCAGTATTTT
NA	TRBV27	TRBJ1-5	NA	14	CASSHRVGNQPQHF	TGTGCCAGCAGCCACAGGGTTGGCAATCAGCCCCAGCATTTT
TRBD2	TRBV4-2	TRBJ2-5	NA	15	CASSQGGGGQETQYF	TGTGCCAGCAGCCAAGGCGGGGGGGGCCAAGAGACCCAGTACTTC
TRBD1	TRBV7-2	TRBJ1-4	NA	18	CASSLGPIGQAVNEKLFF	TGTGCCAGCAGCTTAGGCCCCATTGGACAGGCGGTTAATGAAAAACTGTTTTTT
NA	TRBV7-3	TRBJ1-5	NA	15	CASSFGGGPNQPQHF	TGTGCCAGCAGCTTCGGCGGGGGGCCCAATCAGCCCCAGCATTTT
NA	TRBV11-2	TRBJ2-6	NA	15	CASSPFYSGANVLTF	TGTGCCAGCAGCCCTTTTTACTCTGGGGCCAACGTCCTGACTTTC
TRBD2	TRBV27	TRBJ2-1	NA	15	CASSPSGAMLNEQFF	TGTGCCAGCAGCCCTAGCGGGGCGATGCTCAATGAGCAGTTCTTC
NA	TRBV10-3	TRBJ1-3	NA	17	CAIRKMTEISSGNTIYF	TGTGCCATCAGGAAAATGACAGAGATTAGCTCTGGAAACACCATATATTTT
NA	TRBV19	TRBJ1-2	NA	15	CASRTGQGTRDGYTF	TGTGCCAGTAGAACCGGGCAGGGGACAAGGGATGGCTACACCTTC
TRBD1	TRBV29-1	TRBJ1-5	NA	16	CSATTDRRHCNQPQHF	TGCAGCGCTACCACGGACAGGCGACACTGCAATCAGCCCCAGCATTTT
NA	TRBV4-2	TRBJ2-1	NA	16	CASSQVGGGPYNEQFF	TGTGCCAGCAGCCAAGTGGGCGGGGGCCCTTACAATGAGCAGTTCTTC
NA	TRBV4-2	TRBJ1-1	once	15	CASSHLKQGTTEAFF	TGTGCCAGCAGCCATCTGAAACAGGGTACCACTGAAGCTTTCTTT
NA	TRBV6-4	TRBJ2-2	NA	15	CASSEGAENTGELFF	TGTGCCAGCAGTGAAGGGGCTGAAAACACCGGGGAGCTGTTTTTT
NA	TRBV5-4	TRBJ2-7	NA	14	CASSLGHSSYEQYF	TGTGCCAGCAGCCTCGGACACAGCTCCTACGAGCAGTACTTC
TRBD1	TRBV29-1	TRBJ1-1	NA	14	CSVASTGSDTEAFF	TGCAGCGTCGCGTCGACAGGGAGCGACACTGAAGCTTTCTTT
TRBD1	TRBV5-1	TRBJ1-2	NA	14	CASSNGTGAYGYTF	TGCGCCAGCAGCAACGGGACAGGCGCCTATGGCTACACCTTC
NA	TRBV5-6	TRBJ1-6	NA	16	CASSLPRSSYNSPLHF	TGTGCCAGCAGCTTGCCACGTAGCTCCTATAATTCACCCCTCCACTTT
TRBD2	TRBV13	TRBJ2-1	NA	15	CASRQSGGADNEQFF	TGTGCCAGCAGACAAAGCGGGGGGGCCGACAATGAGCAGTTCTTC
TRBD1	TRBV30	TRBJ2-7	NA	15	CAWSGGTGGFYEQYF	TGTGCCTGGAGTGGGGGGACAGGGGGCTTCTACGAGCAGTACTTC
TRBD1	TRBV6-1	TRBJ1-2	NA	14	CASTMTGTNYGYTF	TGTGCCAGCACTATGACAGGGACTAACTATGGCTACACCTTC
NA	TRBV11-2	TRBJ1-2	NA	14	CASSLSRGADGYTF	TGTGCCAGCAGCTTAAGTCGAGGCGCGGATGGCTACACCTTC
TRBD1	TRBV9	TRBJ1-1	NA	14	CASSHDRGNTEAFF	TGTGCCAGCAGCCACGACAGGGGGAACACTGAAGCTTTCTTT
NA	TRBV5-1	TRBJ2-5	NA	16	CASSFGPGRQQETQYF	NA
NA	TRBV5-1	TRBJ1-2	NA	19	CASSHQRDPGEDGRYGYTF	TGCGCCAGCAGCCATCAGCGGGATCCAGGGGAAGACGGGCGCTATGGCTACACCTTC
TRBD1	TRBV29-1	TRBJ2-1	NA	12	CSALTGGNEQFF	TGCAGCGCCTTAACAGGGGGCAATGAGCAGTTCTTC
NA	TRBV30	TRBJ1-6	NA	11	CAIGGGSPLHF	TGTGCCATCGGGGGGGGCTCACCCCTCCACTTT
NA	TRBV4-2	TRBJ1-2	NA	16	CASSPTGGAGNYGYTF	TGTGCCAGCAGCCCGACGGGGGGCGCGGGTAACTATGGCTACACCTTC
NA	TRBV9	TRBJ1-3	NA	17	CASSARDGGSSGNTIYF	TGTGCCAGCAGCGCCAGAGACGGGGGGTCCTCTGGAAACACCATATATTTT
NA	TRBV19	TRBJ2-7	few	15	CASSGTGGISYEQYF	TGTGCCAGTAGCGGGACTGGCGGGATCTCCTACGAGCAGTACTTC